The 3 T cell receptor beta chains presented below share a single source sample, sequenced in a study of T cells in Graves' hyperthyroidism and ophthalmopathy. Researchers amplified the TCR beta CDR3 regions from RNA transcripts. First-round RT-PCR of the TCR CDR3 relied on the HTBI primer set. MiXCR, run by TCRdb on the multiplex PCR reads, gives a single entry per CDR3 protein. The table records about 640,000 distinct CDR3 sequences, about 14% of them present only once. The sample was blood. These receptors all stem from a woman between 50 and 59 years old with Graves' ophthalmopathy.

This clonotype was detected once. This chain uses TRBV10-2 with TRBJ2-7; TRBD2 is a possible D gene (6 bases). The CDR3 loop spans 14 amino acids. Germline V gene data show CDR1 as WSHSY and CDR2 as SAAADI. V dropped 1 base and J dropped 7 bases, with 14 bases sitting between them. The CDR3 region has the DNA TGCGCCAGCAGTGAGTTCCGACCCGCGGGGGAGCAGTACTTC. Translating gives CASSEFRPAGEQYF.

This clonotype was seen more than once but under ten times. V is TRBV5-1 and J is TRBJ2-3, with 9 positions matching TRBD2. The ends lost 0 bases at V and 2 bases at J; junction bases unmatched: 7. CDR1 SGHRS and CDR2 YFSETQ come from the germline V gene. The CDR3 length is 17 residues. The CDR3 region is CASSLGPSGNPTDTQYF. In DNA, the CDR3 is TGCGCCAGCAGCTTGGGGCCTAGCGGGAACCCCACAGATACGCAGTATTTT. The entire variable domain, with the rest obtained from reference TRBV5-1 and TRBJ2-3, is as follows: KAGVTQTPRYLIKTRGQQVTLSCSPISGHRSVSWYQQTPGQGLQFLFEYFSETQRNKGNFPGRFSGRQFSNSRSEMNVSTLELGDSALYLCASSLGPSGNPTDTQYFGPGTRLTVL.

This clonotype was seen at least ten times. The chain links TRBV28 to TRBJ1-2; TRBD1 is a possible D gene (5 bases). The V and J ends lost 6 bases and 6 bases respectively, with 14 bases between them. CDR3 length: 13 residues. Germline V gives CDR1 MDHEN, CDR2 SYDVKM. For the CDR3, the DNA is TGTGCCAGCAGGACGACAGCGTCGGATGGCTACACCTTC. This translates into CASRTTASDGYTF.